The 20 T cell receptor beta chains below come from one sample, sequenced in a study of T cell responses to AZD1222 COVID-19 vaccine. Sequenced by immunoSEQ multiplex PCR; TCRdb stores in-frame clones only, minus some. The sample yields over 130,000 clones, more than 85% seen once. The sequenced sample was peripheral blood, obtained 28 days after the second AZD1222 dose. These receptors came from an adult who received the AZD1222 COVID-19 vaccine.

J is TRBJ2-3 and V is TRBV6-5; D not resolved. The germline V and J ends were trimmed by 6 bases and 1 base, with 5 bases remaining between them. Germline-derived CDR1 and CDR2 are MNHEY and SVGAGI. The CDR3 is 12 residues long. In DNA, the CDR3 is TGTGCCAGCAGGGTGGGCACAGATACGCAGTATTTT. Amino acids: CASRVGTDTQYF.

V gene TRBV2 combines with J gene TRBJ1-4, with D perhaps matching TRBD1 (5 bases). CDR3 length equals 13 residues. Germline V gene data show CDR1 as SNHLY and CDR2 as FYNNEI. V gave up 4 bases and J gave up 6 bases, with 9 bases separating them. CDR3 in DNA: TGTGCCAGCAGTGGCCCAGGGCATGAAAAACTGTTTTTT. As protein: CASSGPGHEKLFF.

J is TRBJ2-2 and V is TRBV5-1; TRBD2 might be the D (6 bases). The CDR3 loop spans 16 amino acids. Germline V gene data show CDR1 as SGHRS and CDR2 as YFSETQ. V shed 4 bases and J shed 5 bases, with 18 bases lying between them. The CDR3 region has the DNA TGCGCCAGCAGCCCGGGGAGGATTGCAAATACCGGGGAGCTGTTTTTT. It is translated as CASSPGRIANTGELFF.

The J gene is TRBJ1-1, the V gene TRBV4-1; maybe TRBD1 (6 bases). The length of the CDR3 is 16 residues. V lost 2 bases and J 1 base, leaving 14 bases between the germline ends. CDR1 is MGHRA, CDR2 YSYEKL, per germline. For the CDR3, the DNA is TGCGCCAGCAGCCAAAGGGAAGGGGGGCAGAACACTGAAGCTTTCTTT. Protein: CASSQREGGQNTEAFF.

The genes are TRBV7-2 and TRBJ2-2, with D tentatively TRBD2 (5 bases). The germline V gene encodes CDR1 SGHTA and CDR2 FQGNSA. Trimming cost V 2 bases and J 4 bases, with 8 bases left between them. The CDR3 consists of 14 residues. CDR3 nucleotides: TGTGCCAGCAGCTTAAGCGGCTCCACCGGGGAGCTGTTTTTT. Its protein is CASSLSGSTGELFF.

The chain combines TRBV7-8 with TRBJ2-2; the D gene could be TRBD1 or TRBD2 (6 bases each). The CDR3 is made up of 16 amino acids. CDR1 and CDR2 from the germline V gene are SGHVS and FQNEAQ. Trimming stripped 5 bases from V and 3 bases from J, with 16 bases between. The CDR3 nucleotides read TGTGCCAGCAGCCCCATAGGGGGGTTAGACACCGGGGAGCTGTTTTTT. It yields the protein CASSPIGGLDTGELFF.

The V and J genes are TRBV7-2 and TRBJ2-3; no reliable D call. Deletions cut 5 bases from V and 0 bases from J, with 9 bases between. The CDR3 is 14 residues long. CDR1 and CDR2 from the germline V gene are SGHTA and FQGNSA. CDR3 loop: CASSPLLSTDTQYF. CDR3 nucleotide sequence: TGTGCCAGCAGCCCCCTACTAAGCACAGATACGCAGTATTTT.

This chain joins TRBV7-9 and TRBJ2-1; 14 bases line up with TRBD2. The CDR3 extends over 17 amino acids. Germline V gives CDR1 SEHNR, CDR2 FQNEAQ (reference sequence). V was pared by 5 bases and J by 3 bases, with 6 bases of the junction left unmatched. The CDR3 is CASSGGLAGANYNEQFF. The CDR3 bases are TGTGCCAGCAGCGGGGGACTAGCGGGAGCGAACTACAATGAGCAGTTCTTC.

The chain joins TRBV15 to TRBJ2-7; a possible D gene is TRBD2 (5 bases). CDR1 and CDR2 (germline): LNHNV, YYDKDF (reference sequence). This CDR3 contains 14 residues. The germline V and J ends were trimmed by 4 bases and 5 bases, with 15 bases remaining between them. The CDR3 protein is CATSTRETDHEQYF. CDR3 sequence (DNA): TGTGCCACCAGCACCCGGGAAACCGATCACGAGCAGTACTTC.

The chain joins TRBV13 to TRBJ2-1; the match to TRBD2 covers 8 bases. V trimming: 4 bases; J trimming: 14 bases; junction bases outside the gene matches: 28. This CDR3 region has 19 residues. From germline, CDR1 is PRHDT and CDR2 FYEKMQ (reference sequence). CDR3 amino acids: CASSSRGARVWDSGMTKFF. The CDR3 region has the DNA TGTGCCAGCAGCTCACGGGGGGCGCGGGTTTGGGATAGCGGGATGACTAAGTTCTTC.

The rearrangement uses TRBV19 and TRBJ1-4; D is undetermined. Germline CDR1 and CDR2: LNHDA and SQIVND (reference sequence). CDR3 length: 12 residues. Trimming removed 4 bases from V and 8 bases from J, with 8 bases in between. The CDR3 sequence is CASSRRREKLFF. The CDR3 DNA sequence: TGTGCCAGTAGTAGGCGGAGGGAAAAACTGTTTTTT.

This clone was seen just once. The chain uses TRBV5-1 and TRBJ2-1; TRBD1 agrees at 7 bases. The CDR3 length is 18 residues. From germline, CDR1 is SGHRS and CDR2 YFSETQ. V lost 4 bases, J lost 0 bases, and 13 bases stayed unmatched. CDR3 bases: TGCGCCAGCAGCGCCACGACAGGGTGGGCGAGCTCCTACAATGAGCAGTTCTTC. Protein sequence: CASSATTGWASSYNEQFF.

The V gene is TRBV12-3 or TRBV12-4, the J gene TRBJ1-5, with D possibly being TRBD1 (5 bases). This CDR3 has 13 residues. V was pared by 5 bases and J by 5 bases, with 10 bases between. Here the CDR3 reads CASSVDTHQPQHF. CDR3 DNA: TGTGCCAGCAGTGTGGACACTCATCAGCCCCAGCATTTT.

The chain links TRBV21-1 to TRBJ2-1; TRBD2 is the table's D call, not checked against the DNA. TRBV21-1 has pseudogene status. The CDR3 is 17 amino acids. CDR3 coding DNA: TGTGCCAGCAGCAAAAGGTGGGAGGTTTTTCCCCCCAATGAGCAGTTCTTC. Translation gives CASSKRWEVFPPNEQFF.

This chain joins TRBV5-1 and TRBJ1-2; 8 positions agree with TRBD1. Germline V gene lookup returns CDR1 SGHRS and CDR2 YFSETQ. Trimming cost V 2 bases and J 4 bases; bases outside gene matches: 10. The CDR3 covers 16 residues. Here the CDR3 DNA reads TGCGCCAGCAGCTTTGACACAGGGGGGCTTCTCTATGGCTACACCTTC. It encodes CASSFDTGGLLYGYTF.

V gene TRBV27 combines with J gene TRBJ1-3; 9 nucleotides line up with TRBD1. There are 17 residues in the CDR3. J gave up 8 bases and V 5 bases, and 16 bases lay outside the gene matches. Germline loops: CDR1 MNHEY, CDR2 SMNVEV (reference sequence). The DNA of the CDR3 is TGTGCCAGCAGTCCAGGGACAGGGCGGATGGTGTGGGACACCATATATTTT. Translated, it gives CASSPGTGRMVWDTIYF.

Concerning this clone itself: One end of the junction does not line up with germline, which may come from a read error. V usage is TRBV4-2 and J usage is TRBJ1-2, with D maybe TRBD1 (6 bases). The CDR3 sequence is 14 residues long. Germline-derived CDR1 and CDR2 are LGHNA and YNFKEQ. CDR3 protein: CASSQEVAGDGYTF. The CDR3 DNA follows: TGTGCCAGCAGCCAAGAAGTGGCAGGGGATGGGTACACCTTC.

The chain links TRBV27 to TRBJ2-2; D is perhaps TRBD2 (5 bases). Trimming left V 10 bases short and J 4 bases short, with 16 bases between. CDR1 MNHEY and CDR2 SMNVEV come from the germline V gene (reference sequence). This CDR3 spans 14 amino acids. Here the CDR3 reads CATQPGLGTGELFF. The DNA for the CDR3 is TGTGCCACCCAACCAGGACTCGGCACCGGGGAGCTGTTTTTT.

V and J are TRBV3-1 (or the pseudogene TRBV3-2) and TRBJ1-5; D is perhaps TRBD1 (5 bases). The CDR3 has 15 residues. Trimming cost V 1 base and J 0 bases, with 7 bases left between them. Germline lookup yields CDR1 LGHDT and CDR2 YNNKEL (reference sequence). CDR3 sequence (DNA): TGTGCCAGCAGCCAAGGGGGCAATAGCAATCAGCCCCAGCATTTT. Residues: CASSQGGNSNQPQHF.

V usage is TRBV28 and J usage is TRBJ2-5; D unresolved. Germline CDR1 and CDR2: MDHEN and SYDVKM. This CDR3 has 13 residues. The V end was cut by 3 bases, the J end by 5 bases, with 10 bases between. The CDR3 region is CASSFIGRETQYF. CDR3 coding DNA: TGTGCCAGCAGTTTTATAGGGCGGGAGACCCAGTACTTC.